The present entry profiles one T cell receptor (beta chain) with its context. Its antigen specificity is not known. No clone much larger than this one lies a single base away; base qualities are absent. This sample was included in a study of Ad26.COV2.S vaccination and SARS-CoV-2 variants (dated by TCRdb to about 2021). Background for the entire study: Donors in the vaccine arm were drawn from COV1001, a multicentre, randomized, double-blind, placebo-controlled phase I-IIa trial testing Ad26.COV2.S in healthy adults. Trial participants were randomized into five groups of five, in which low-dose or high-dose Ad26.COV2.S was given once or twice, or placebo was given on both occasions. Investigators did not know the trial group allocation while performing experiments and assessing outcomes. Sequencing of the TCRbeta repertoire served to evaluate the specificity and breadth of SARS-CoV-2-reactive T cell receptors following Ad26.COV2.S vaccination. The TCR-sequenced set comprised roughly 30 samples: about 19 Ad26.COV2.S vaccine recipients, 5 placebo recipients and 8 SARS-CoV-2 convalescent individuals. Ad26.COV2.S was administered intramuscularly at 5 x 10^10 or 1 x 10^11 viral particles, either as a single shot or as two shots given 56 days apart.

The investigation overall reported the following: After vaccination, spike-specific CD8+ and CD4+ T cell responses were reported to show substantial breadth. Ad26.COV2.S recipients had higher spike-specific TCR breadth than placebo recipients (P = 0.0014). The study was not powered for comparison of responses between vaccine doses or regimens. The authors noted that the TCR breadth and depth analyses may have underestimated total T cell responses. Vaccine and placebo recipients had similar non-spike TCR breadth, a finding consistent with the vaccine containing only spike.

The immunoSEQ Assay was used to sequence TCRbeta CDR3 regions. After extraction, genomic DNA underwent amplification by bias-controlled multiplex PCR, followed by high-throughput sequencing. Concerning the study's data processing: To quantify the absolute abundance of every unique TCRbeta CDR3 region, sequences were collapsed and filtered. T cell fraction was estimated by normalization of TCRbeta template counts to usable DNA, with usable DNA being measured through amplification of reference genes present in all nucleated cells. Repertoire TCRs were annotated as SARS-CoV-2-specific when V gene, CDR3 amino acid sequence and J gene were exactly matched to a known reactive TCR set. The reference SARS-CoV-2 TCR set was obtained from MIRA and was filtered for enrichment in COVID-19-positive ImmuneCODE repertoires, whereby public or cross-reactive TCRs were removed. Drawing on the MIRA antigens, annotated TCRs were analysed further at the level of specific ORF or position within ORF. Depth was the summed frequency of annotated unique rearrangements, while breadth was defined as annotated unique rearrangements over total unique productive rearrangements. Two-sided Wilcoxon rank-sum tests were applied when comparing TCR breadth between groups. In TCRdb, the immuneACCESS table is reduced to in-frame sequences with V and J assigned. These tables do not hold every clone; where another copy was compared, an unresolved V gene accounts for under half, and the others remain unexplained. Clone size and V and J calls were adopted from that table, with D and trimming inferred from the DNA. The sample table lists some 480,000 clones, around 90% of them with a count of one. The biggest ten clones account for roughly 13% of the sample.

The treatment or condition label corresponds to: some 20 received Ad26.COV2.S at low or high dose, single or two shots; 5 received placebo; per-sample allocation not given. Repertoires of vaccine and placebo recipients were sequenced from samples collected on day 63 after the first injection. In Cohort 1b, 25 adults aged 18-55 years were enrolled at a single site in Boston, USA, between 29 July and 7 August 2020. As a vaccine, Ad26.COV2.S was a replication-incompetent adenovirus type 26 vector that expressed a prefusion-stabilized SARS-CoV-2 spike protein derived from the original Wuhan strain. The source of this sequence is a person between 18 and 59 years old who received the Ad26.COV2.S COVID-19 vaccine or a placebo. Here the sequenced sample was peripheral blood, taken in a trial of Ad26.COV2.S vaccine versus placebo.

In nucleotides, the sequence is TGCGCCAGCAGCCCCGGGGTCGGGACTAGCGGCACCGGGGAGCTGTTTTTT. Translated, this is CASSPGVGTSGTGELFF. The V gene is TRBV5-1 and the J gene is TRBJ2-2, and 11 junction bases match TRBD2. From cysteine to phenylalanine, the CDR3 is 17 amino acids long. CDR3 DNA only is kept here, 51 bases in frame from base 1. CDR1 and CDR2, per the germline V gene, are SGHRS and YFSETQ. For this chain, trimming is 4 bases at the V end and 4 bases at the J end, and the number of junction bases without a gene match is 9.